The present T cell receptor beta chain was sequenced within a study of T cell clonality in common variable immunodeficiency. This CDR3 region has 12 residues. Germline assignment: CDR1 SQVTM and CDR2 ANQGSEA. This clone was seen at least ten times. Read data end 3 residues before the CDR3 end; the end is taken from the germline J gene. Here immunoSEQ multiplex PCR was the method, and the copy in TCRdb shows in-frame clones only, minus some. The sample offers tens of thousands of clones and no singletons, the top ten holding less than 3%. The rearrangement uses TRBV29-1 and TRBJ1-2; D is unclear. The sequence was collected from a person aged 18 to 69 in good health. Sample: peripheral blood mononuclear cells. The sequenced part of the CDR3 DNA is TGCAGCGCTGAGGGCAGGCAATGGGGC. Translated: CSAEGRQWG. In full, the CDR3 is CSAEGRQWGYTF.